Listed below are T cell receptor beta chains from one sample, sequenced in a study of T cell responses to AZD1222 COVID-19 vaccine. Clones were read by immunoSEQ multiplex PCR, and TCRdb kept only the in-frame ones, dropping some. The table has nearly 200,000 clones, around 93% seen once. Source: peripheral blood, taken 28 days after the second AZD1222 dose. The receptor set was obtained from an adult who received the AZD1222 COVID-19 vaccine. Both conserved end residues are part of each CDR3. The D gene is left open where the match is weak. Only some rows state a clone size, as once, few, many or a class for expanded clones.

DNA	CDR3	size	V	J	D
TGTGCCAGCAGCGGGGACAGATTGCCTATAGTTCTCTCTGGAAACACCATATATTTT	CASSGDRLPIVLSGNTIYF	.	TRBV5-5	TRBJ1-3	TRBD1
TGTGCCAGTAGCCCACAGGACTCGGGGGAAAAACTGTTTTTT	CASSPQDSGEKLFF	.	TRBV19	TRBJ1-4	.
TGTGCCAGCAGTCGAGGGGGGACAGGCGGGCACGGAGAGACCCAGTACTTC	CASSRGGTGGHGETQYF	.	TRBV6-6	TRBJ2-5	TRBD1
TGCGCCAGCAGCCCCGCGGGGGGTGGCGGTGAAAAACTGTTTTTT	CASSPAGGGGEKLFF	.	TRBV4-3	TRBJ1-4	.
TGTGCCAGCAGCCCAGGAGAGGGGCTGTCCTACGAGCAGTACTTC	CASSPGEGLSYEQYF	.	TRBV6-5	TRBJ2-7	.
TGCGCCAGCAGCTTGGAAGGGGGAGCCTATGGCTACACCTTC	CASSLEGGAYGYTF	.	TRBV5-1	TRBJ1-2	.
TGTGCCAGCGGGAGTTACTATGGCTACACCTTC	CASGSYYGYTF	.	TRBV27	TRBJ1-2	.
TGTGCCAGTAGTCCCCCCCCCGGCGGGGGAAGGAATGAGCAGTTCTTC	CASSPPPGGGRNEQFF	.	TRBV19	TRBJ2-1	TRBD2
TGTGCCAGTAGTAGGGACAGTATCTATGGCTACACCTTC	CASSRDSIYGYTF	.	TRBV19	TRBJ1-2	TRBD1
TGTGCCAGCAGCTCACTACTAGGGGGGAAGAACACTGAAGCTTTCTTT	CASSSLLGGKNTEAFF	.	TRBV7-9	TRBJ1-1	.
TGCAGCTCCCAGGCCACAGCCAGCCTTGAAGCTTTCTTT	CSSQATASLEAFF	.	TRBV29-1	TRBJ1-1	.
TGCGCCAGCAGCTTTGCTATTGCATTTGGGAATGAGCAGTTCTTC	CASSFAIAFGNEQFF	.	TRBV5-1	TRBJ2-1	.
TGTGCCAGCAGCGTAGAGGGAGGGACTGAAGCTTTCTTT	CASSVEGGTEAFF	once	TRBV9	TRBJ1-1	.
TGTGCCGCCGGGACTAGCGGTACCTACGAGCAGTACTTC	CAAGTSGTYEQYF	few	TRBV11-2	TRBJ2-7	TRBD2
TGTGCCAGCAGCGCCTCCAGGGGGCGCGGGGTTGGCACTGAAGCTTTCTTT	CASSASRGRGVGTEAFF	.	TRBV11-2	TRBJ1-1	TRBD1
TGTGCCAGCAGTAACCCGCGGGGCCGGGGGCGATGGGGCAATCAGCCCCAGCATTTT	CASSNPRGRGRWGNQPQHF	.	TRBV6-2/TRBV6-3	TRBJ1-5	.
TGTGCCAGCAGTGAATCTGCTACTGAAGCTTTCTTT	CASSESATEAFF	.	TRBV25-1	TRBJ1-1	.
TGTGCCAGCAGTGAAGGAGGGGTCGCCACTGAAGCTTTCTTT	CASSEGGVATEAFF	.	TRBV6-1	TRBJ1-1	.
TGTGCCAGCGGTCAAGGGGCCTCCACCTACGAGCAGTACTTC	CASGQGASTYEQYF	.	TRBV9	TRBJ2-7	.
TGTGCCAGCAGGAACGGACAGAGCTCCTATAATTCACCCCTCCACTTT	CASRNGQSSYNSPLHF	.	TRBV27	TRBJ1-6	.
TGTGCCAGCAGCCAAAGGGGTCCTCTCACTGAAGCTTTCTTT	CASSQRGPLTEAFF	.	TRBV28	TRBJ1-1	.
TGTGCCAGCAGCTTGACCCAGGGGGAAAAACTGTTTTTT	CASSLTQGEKLFF	.	TRBV5-6	TRBJ1-4	.
TGTGCCAGCAAAGACAGGGGAGGCCTGAACACTGAAGCTTTCTTT	CASKDRGGLNTEAFF	.	TRBV2	TRBJ1-1	TRBD1
TGTGCCAGCAGCCGCTCCGATTCAAGTGGCTATGGCTACACCTTC	CASSRSDSSGYGYTF	.	TRBV5-5	TRBJ1-2	.
TGTGCCAGCAGCCAAGGTTTAGGCAGCTACGAGCAGTACTTC	CASSQGLGSYEQYF	.	TRBV3-1/TRBV3-2	TRBJ2-7	.
TGTGCCAGCAGCGGACTAGCGGGGGGCCTTGGCACCGGGGAGCTGTTTTTT	CASSGLAGGLGTGELFF	once	TRBV27	TRBJ2-2	TRBD2
TGTGCCAGCAGCCTAAAATCCGGGGGGGCCCCCACAGATACGCAGTATTTT	CASSLKSGGAPTDTQYF	.	TRBV5-4	TRBJ2-3	TRBD2
TGTGCCAGCATCGGAGCCCGATCGGGCGGGGAGCTGTTTTTT	CASIGARSGGELFF	.	TRBV7-2	TRBJ2-2	.
TGTGCCAGCAGCGGGCTCTCGGGGGGGATAAACACCGGGGAGCTGTTTTTT	CASSGLSGGINTGELFF	.	TRBV13	TRBJ2-2	TRBD2